Below are 4 T cell receptor beta chains sequenced from a single sample in a study of graft-versus-host responses after intestinal transplantation. These receptors' antigens are unknown. The method was immunoSEQ multiplex PCR; TCRdb's version includes in-frame clones alone and lacks a portion of them. The sample includes about 130,000 clones, 92% of them seen just once. Material: unstimulated CD4+ T cells sorted from spleen or lymph node cells, obtained before intestinal transplant. All receptors come from a human donor who received an intestinal transplant.

The chain employs TRBV4-2 and TRBJ2-1, with a tentative D call TRBD1 (5 bases). This CDR3 comprises 18 residues. The germline V gene encodes CDR1 LGHNA and CDR2 YNFKEQ. With 0 bases removed from V and 0 bases from J, the gap between germline ends came to 15 bases. As DNA, the CDR3 is TGTGCCAGCAGCCAAGATGTTAGGGGATCCTCCTCCTACAATGAGCAGTTCTTC. This gives the protein CASSQDVRGSSSYNEQFF.

The genes are TRBV18 and TRBJ1-5; D is unresolved. The CDR3 is made up of 14 amino acids. Germline V gene data show CDR1 as KGHSH and CDR2 as LQKENI. Trimming removed 3 bases at V and 2 bases at J, with 8 bases between. CDR3 DNA sequence: TGTGCCAGCTCACCGTCCCCAGGCAATCAGCCCCAGCATTTT. Residues: CASSPSPGNQPQHF.

V usage is TRBV5-1 and J usage is TRBJ2-7, with a weak D call TRBD2 (6 bases). The CDR3 runs 14 residues. V was shortened by 4 bases and J by 0 bases, with 11 bases between the two germline ends. Germline-derived CDR1 and CDR2 are SGHRS and YFSETQ. CDR3 DNA: TGCGCCAGCAGCGCCCGGGGGAGCTCCTACGAGCAGTACTTC. It yields the protein CASSARGSSYEQYF.

V usage is TRBV6-1 and J usage is TRBJ1-2; TRBD1 aligns across 7 bases. CDR1 is MNHNS, CDR2 SASEGT, per germline. The CDR3 is 12 residues long. V gave up 6 bases and J gave up 8 bases; unmatched junction bases: 6. CDR3 nucleotide sequence: TGTGCCAGCAGGACAGGGCTGGGAGGCTACACCTTC. This codes for CASRTGLGGYTF.